This entry describes one T cell receptor beta chain. It lacks a known antigen. Per-base quality was not reported, and no clone a single base away is much larger than it. Per the publication, the treatment or condition label means: some 19 received Ad26.COV2.S at low or high dose, single or two shots; several received placebo; per-sample allocation not given. Repertoires of vaccine and placebo recipients were sequenced from samples collected on day 63 after the first injection. Cohort 1b enrolled 25 to 30 adults aged 18-55 years at a single site in Boston, USA, between 29 July and 7 August 2020. As a vaccine, Ad26.COV2.S was a replication-incompetent adenovirus type 26 vector that expressed a prefusion-stabilized SARS-CoV-2 spike protein derived from the original Wuhan strain. This entry is derived from a study of Ad26.COV2.S vaccination and SARS-CoV-2 variants (dated by TCRdb to about 2021). In the study overall: Vaccine-arm donors came from COV1001, a multicentre, randomized, double-blind, placebo-controlled phase I-IIa trial of Ad26.COV2.S in healthy adults. The specificity and breadth of SARS-CoV-2-reactive T cell receptors after Ad26.COV2.S vaccination were assessed by TCRbeta repertoire sequencing. A total of some 30 samples were included in the TCR-sequenced set, comprising around 19 Ad26.COV2.S vaccine recipients, 5 placebo recipients and 8 SARS-CoV-2 convalescent individuals. Dosing of Ad26.COV2.S was intramuscular, at either 5x10^10 or 1x10^11 viral particles, delivered as one shot or as two shots spaced 56 days apart. Participants in the trial were split at random into five groups of five each, receiving low-dose or high-dose Ad26.COV2.S once or twice, or else placebo on both occasions. Throughout the experiments and outcome assessment, investigators stayed blinded to trial group allocation. The research as a whole found: Ad26.COV2.S recipients had higher spike-specific TCR breadth than placebo recipients (P = 0.0014). Vaccine and placebo recipients had comparable non-spike TCR breadth, which fits with the vaccine containing only spike. Substantial breadth of spike-specific CD8+ and CD4+ T cell responses was reported after vaccination. The study was not powered for comparison of responses between vaccine doses or regimens. According to the authors, total T cell responses may have been underestimated by the TCR breadth and depth analyses.

The immunoSEQ Assay was used to sequence TCRbeta CDR3 regions. After extraction, genomic DNA underwent amplification by bias-controlled multiplex PCR, followed by high-throughput sequencing. In the authors' own workflow: To quantify the absolute abundance of each unique TCRbeta CDR3 region, sequences were collapsed and filtered. Usable DNA was measured by amplifying reference genes present in all nucleated cells, and TCRbeta template counts were normalized to that usable DNA to estimate T cell fraction. Repertoire TCRs were annotated as SARS-CoV-2-specific by exact matching of V gene, CDR3 amino acid sequence and J gene to a known reactive TCR set. MIRA supplied the reference SARS-CoV-2 TCR set, which was filtered for enrichment in COVID-19-positive ImmuneCODE repertoires so that public or cross-reactive TCRs were removed. Drawing on the MIRA antigens, annotated TCRs were analysed further at the level of specific ORF or position within ORF. Depth was the summed frequency of annotated unique rearrangements, while breadth was defined as annotated unique rearrangements over total unique productive rearrangements. Two-sided Wilcoxon rank-sum tests were applied when comparing TCR breadth between groups. TCRdb carries this immuneACCESS record with in-frame sequences only. Its versions omit some clonotypes, under half of them owing to an unresolved V gene in the studies checked, with the rest unexplained. V, J and clone size were drawn from that table, and D and trimming were deduced from the DNA. The sample table records hundreds of thousands of clones; 88% of these occur just once. Of the sample, around 6.4% falls within the top ten clones.

Compared with germline, V lacks 8 bases and J lacks 6 bases; bases without a gene match: 5. Taken from the germline V gene, the CDR1 and CDR2 loops are SNHLY and FYNNEI. The CDR3 numbers 13 residues from cysteine through phenylalanine. Only the CDR3 region is kept as DNA, spanning 39 bases read in frame from base 1. The chain is encoded by TRBV2 joined to TRBJ2-1; 9 bases in the junction line up with TRBD2. Sequenced here: peripheral blood, sampled in a trial of Ad26.COV2.S vaccine versus placebo. This TCR came from a person aged 18-60 years who received the Ad26.COV2.S COVID-19 vaccine or a placebo. The CDR3 has the sequence CASETSGANEQFF. The sequence in DNA is TGTGCCAGCGAGACTAGCGGAGCCAATGAGCAGTTCTTC.